Listed here are 31 T cell receptor beta chains from one sample, sequenced in a study of blood T cell repertoires in COVID-19. Only in-frame clones appear in the TCRdb table, and some are missing; sequencing was by immunoSEQ multiplex PCR. The table has over 85,000 clones, over 75% seen once. Specimen: peripheral blood. All receptors come from an elderly woman with active or convalescent COVID-19.

The rearrangement links TRBV7-9 to TRBJ2-1, with TRBD2 matching 10 bases. Germline V gives CDR1 SEHNR, CDR2 FQNEAQ (reference sequence). The CDR3 extends over 18 amino acids. Trimming at V came to 4 bases and at J to 0 bases, leaving 9 bases not matched to a gene. In DNA, the CDR3 is TGTGCCAGCAGCTCGATGGGAGCGGGAGGGCGCTCCTACAATGAGCAGTTCTTC. Translation: CASSSMGAGGRSYNEQFF.

J is TRBJ2-5 and V is TRBV7-3, with D uncertain. CDR3 length equals 15 residues. In germline, CDR1 is SGHTA, CDR2 FQGTGA. Trimming took off 1 base at V and 4 bases at J, with 13 bases between the two ends. CDR3: CASSLRGRLGETQYF. The CDR3 DNA is TGTGCCAGCAGCTTAAGAGGCAGATTGGGAGAGACCCAGTACTTC.

This clone turned up a few times. The rearrangement links TRBV23-1 to TRBJ1-5, with a possible D match to TRBD1 (6 bases). TRBV23-1 is known as an ORF, though its function is uncertain. The CDR3 is 15 residues long. V lost 8 bases to trimming and J lost 2 bases, with 16 bases between them. CDR3 in DNA: TGCGCCAGCGGATTACAGGGATGTGGCAATCAGCCCCAGCATTTT. It is translated as CASGLQGCGNQPQHF.

V gene TRBV29-1 combines with J gene TRBJ1-2, with no clear D. V lost 3 bases, J lost 6 bases, and 14 bases lay in between. The CDR3 is 13 residues long. The germline CDR1 and CDR2 sequences are SQVTM and ANQGSEA. The CDR3 nucleotides are TGCAGCGTTGACGGTTCGGGGAGCCATGGCTACACCTTC. Translated, it gives CSVDGSGSHGYTF.

The chain joins TRBV5-5 to TRBJ1-1; no clear D. CDR3 size: 13 residues. CDR1 SGHKS and CDR2 YYEKEE come from the germline V gene (reference sequence). Between the trimmed V and J ends, which lost 0 bases and 5 bases, there was a span of 8 bases. The CDR3 nucleotides are TGTGCCAGCAGCTTGGTAGCTGGGACTGAAGCTTTCTTT. Amino acid sequence: CASSLVAGTEAFF. Full variable domain (remainder filled in from reference TRBV5-5 and TRBJ1-1): DAGVTQSPTHLIKTRGQQVTLRCSPISGHKSVSWYQQVLGQGPQFIFQYYEKEERGRGNFPDRFSARQFPNYSSELNVNALLLGDSALYLCASSLVAGTEAFFGQGTRLTVV.

The chain combines TRBV7-2 with TRBJ2-1; TRBD2 matches at 7 bases. The CDR3 length is 16 residues. V trimming: 3 bases; J trimming: 6 bases; junction bases outside the gene matches: 11. Germline assignment: CDR1 SGHTA and CDR2 FQGNSA. This chain's CDR3 is CASSFAGREFINEQFF. The CDR3 coding sequence is TGTGCCAGCAGCTTTGCGGGGCGGGAGTTTATCAATGAGCAGTTCTTC. The full variable domain, in which reference TRBV7-2 and TRBJ2-1 provide the parts outside the CDR3, is GAGVSQSPSNKVTEKGKDVELRCDPISGHTALYWYRQSLGQGLEFLIYFQGNSAPDKSGLPSDRFSAERTGGSVSTLTIQRTQQEDSAVYLCASSFAGREFINEQFFGPGTRLTVL.

This clone came up once. V usage is TRBV4-1 and J usage is TRBJ1-1, with TRBD1 identical over 10 bases. Germline-derived CDR1 and CDR2 are MGHRA and YSYEKL. Trimming took 6 bases from V and 8 from J; bases not matched to a gene: 6. This CDR3 has 13 amino acids. DNA of the CDR3: TGCGCCAGCAGTCCGACAGGGGGCCCGGAAGCTTTCTTT. This encodes CASSPTGGPEAFF.

The chain couples TRBV18 to TRBJ2-7; 8 bases are shared with TRBD2. Germline V CDR1 and CDR2: KGHSH, LQKENI. V dropped 2 bases and J dropped 2; count of bases not matched to a gene: 8. CDR3 length: 16 amino acids. The CDR3, as DNA: TGTGCCAGCTCACCAATCCCCGGGAGGGCCACCTACGAGCAGTACTTC. Protein sequence: CASSPIPGRATYEQYF.

The chain recombines TRBV6-2 or TRBV6-3 with TRBJ2-7, with 8 nucleotides matching TRBD2. The CDR3 is 14 residues long. V shed 7 bases, J shed 4 bases, and the junction held 9 bases outside the gene matches. Germline V lookup: CDR1 MNHEY, CDR2 SVGEGT. The CDR3 reads CASTPTSAVYEQYF. The CDR3 bases are TGTGCCAGCACCCCGACTAGCGCGGTGTACGAGCAGTACTTC.

The chain combines TRBV18 with TRBJ2-7; 11 bases map to TRBD1. This CDR3 has 15 residues. Germline CDR1 and CDR2: KGHSH and LQKENI. V trimming: 5 bases; J trimming: 5 bases; junction bases outside the gene matches: 8. The CDR3 is CASSKGGQGVDEQYF. The CDR3 DNA is TGTGCCAGCTCAAAAGGGGGACAGGGGGTTGACGAGCAGTACTTC.

The V call is TRBV18, the J call TRBJ2-7; tentative D call: TRBD2 (5 bases). This CDR3 has 14 residues. V lost 5 bases, J lost 10 bases, and 21 bases lay in between. Germline CDR1 and CDR2: KGHSH and LQKENI. The CDR3 nucleotides are TGTGCCAGCTCAGAAACCCCTACTACTAGGAAACAGTACTTC. It is translated as CASSETPTTRKQYF.

The chain combines TRBV6-1 with TRBJ1-2, with a tentative D call TRBD1 (6 bases). The CDR3 loop spans 16 amino acids. Trimming cost V 2 bases and J 6 bases, with 19 bases left between them. Per germline, CDR1 MNHNS and CDR2 SASEGT. The CDR3 region is CASSETSTGIVDGYTF. The DNA for the CDR3 is TGTGCCAGCAGTGAAACATCAACAGGGATTGTGGATGGCTACACCTTC.

This clone was seen repeatedly, ten times or more. The chain links TRBV2 to TRBJ2-7; TRBD2 is a possible D gene (5 bases). Trimming pared 7 bases from V and 7 bases from J, leaving 14 bases between. The germline V gene has CDR1 SNHLY and CDR2 FYNNEI. The CDR3 runs 12 residues. CDR3 protein: CASILVSGEQYF. CDR3 DNA sequence: TGTGCCAGCATCCTCGTCTCGGGGGAGCAGTACTTC.

This sequence joins TRBV18 and TRBJ2-1; possibly TRBD2 for D (5 bases). CDR1 and CDR2 (germline): KGHSH, LQKENI. The CDR3 has 16 amino acids. V was trimmed by 0 bases and J by 0 bases, leaving 9 bases between them. This chain's CDR3 is CASSPPQRSSYNEQFF. The CDR3 DNA follows: TGTGCCAGCTCACCACCTCAGCGGAGCTCCTACAATGAGCAGTTCTTC.

This chain uses TRBV6-2 or TRBV6-3 with TRBJ2-3, with no clear D. The CDR3 totals 14 residues. CDR1 and CDR2 (germline): MNHEY, SVGEGT. V was trimmed by 3 bases and J by 0 bases, leaving 7 bases between them. Here the CDR3 DNA reads TGTGCCAGCAGTTATTCCCTGAGCACAGATACGCAGTATTTT. Translated, it gives CASSYSLSTDTQYF.

This clone was counted a single time. The chain joins TRBV5-1 to TRBJ2-1; 13 bases are a match to TRBD2. The V gene end was trimmed by 4 bases and the J gene end by 7 bases; junction bases not matched to a gene: 8. The CDR3 runs 16 residues. Germline CDR1 is SGHRS and CDR2 is YFSETQ. The CDR3 DNA reads TGCGCCAGCAGCACCCAACTAGCGGGAGGGCCTAATGAGCAGTTCTTC. Translated: CASSTQLAGGPNEQFF.

This chain links TRBV18 with TRBJ2-1; 7 bases agree with TRBD2. The CDR3 has 16 amino acids. In germline, CDR1 is KGHSH, CDR2 LQKENI. V was pared by 2 bases and J by 7 bases, with 11 bases of the junction left unmatched. CDR3 in amino acids: CASSPNTAGASNEQFF. In DNA form, the CDR3 reads TGTGCCAGCTCACCAAACACGGCGGGAGCGAGTAATGAGCAGTTCTTC.

This rearrangement joins TRBV7-3 to TRBJ2-1; tentative D call: TRBD1 (6 bases). This CDR3 is 15 amino acids long. V was shortened by 5 bases and J by 4 bases, with 15 bases between the two germline ends. Per germline, CDR1 SGHTA and CDR2 FQGTGA. The DNA for the CDR3 is TGTGCCAGCAGCCCTACCGGGACAAAATACAATGAGCAGTTCTTC. Translating gives CASSPTGTKYNEQFF.

The V gene is TRBV21-1, the J gene TRBJ1-2; the DNA was not compared with TRBD1, the D call given in the table. TRBV21-1 is a pseudogene. The CDR3 is 18 residues long. Here the CDR3 reads CASSKGGPGTVRHYGYTF. CDR3 nucleotides: TGTGCCAGCAGCAAAGGGGGTCCCGGGACAGTAAGGCACTATGGCTACACCTTC.

The gene calls are TRBV7-9 and TRBJ1-2, with 9 nucleotides matching TRBD1. The CDR3 has 15 amino acids. The germline V gene encodes CDR1 SEHNR and CDR2 FQNEAQ (reference sequence). The junction had 8 bases not matched to a gene; V was cut back by 5 bases and J by 4 bases. CDR3 nucleotide sequence: TGTGCCAGCAGCCCGGGACAGGGAGTCTTCTATGGCTACACCTTC. Amino acids: CASSPGQGVFYGYTF.

This chain uses TRBV2 with TRBJ1-4; no firm D call. Trimming cost V 5 bases and J 8 bases, with 27 bases left between them. Germline V gene sequence: CDR1 SNHLY, CDR2 FYNNEI. CDR3 length: 18 residues. This CDR3 reads CASSPRRVEAKGREKLFF. The CDR3 DNA reads TGTGCCAGCAGTCCCCGGCGGGTCGAGGCGAAGGGAAGGGAAAAACTGTTTTTT.

The chain joins TRBV12-3 or TRBV12-4 to TRBJ2-7, with a weak D call TRBD1 (5 bases). V was trimmed by 2 bases and J by 3 bases, leaving 8 bases between them. The CDR3 runs to 13 residues. The CDR3, as DNA: TGTGCCAGCAGTTTATCCCAGGGCTACGAGCAGTACTTC. Translation gives CASSLSQGYEQYF.

This chain connects TRBV4-1 to TRBJ2-3; TRBD1 aligns across 8 bases. The CDR3 runs 17 residues. Per germline, CDR1 MGHRA and CDR2 YSYEKL. V dropped 3 bases and J dropped 5; count of bases not matched to a gene: 13. The CDR3 loop reads CASSHGVGQGWGDTQYF. The CDR3 nucleotides are TGCGCCAGCAGCCACGGAGTAGGACAGGGTTGGGGAGATACGCAGTATTTT.

The chain uses TRBV2 and TRBJ1-2; a possible D gene is TRBD1 (5 bases). CDR1 is SNHLY, CDR2 FYNNEI, per germline. The CDR3 has 12 residues. With 7 bases removed from V and 6 bases from J, the gap between germline ends came to 12 bases. The CDR3 is CASKDVGDGYTF. CDR3 coding DNA: TGTGCCAGCAAGGACGTAGGGGATGGCTACACCTTC. The complete variable domain, with remaining parts taken from reference TRBV2 and TRBJ1-2, reads EPEVTQTPSHQVTQMGQEVILRCVPISNHLYFYWYRQILGQKVEFLVSFYNNEISEKSEIFDDQFSVERPDGSNFTLKIRSTKLEDSAMYFCASKDVGDGYTFGSGTRLTVV.

The V and J genes are TRBV3-1 (or the pseudogene TRBV3-2) and TRBJ2-5, with 13 positions matching TRBD2. This CDR3 has 17 amino acids. Germline trimming cut 1 base from V and 3 bases from J; bases unmatched to any gene: 5. Germline V gene lookup returns CDR1 LGHDT and CDR2 YNNKEL (reference sequence). CDR3 nucleotide sequence: TGTGCCAGCAGCCAAGTCCACGGGACTAGCGGGAAAGAGACCCAGTACTTC. Translation: CASSQVHGTSGKETQYF.

The chain carries TRBV4-1 and TRBJ2-2, with D hard to call. The V gene lost 1 base and the J gene lost 4 bases, with 7 bases spanning the gap. The CDR3 has 14 residues. From germline, CDR1 is MGHRA and CDR2 YSYEKL. CDR3: CASSQGPGTGELFF. The CDR3 DNA sequence: TGCGCCAGCAGCCAAGGGCCGGGCACCGGGGAGCTGTTTTTT.

V usage is TRBV6-2 or TRBV6-3 and J usage is TRBJ2-5; TRBD1 matches at 12 bases. J lost 6 bases, V lost 5 bases, and 13 bases had no gene match. The CDR3 is 17 residues long. CDR1 and CDR2 from the germline V gene are MNHEY and SVGEGT. CDR3 amino acids: CASSNDRDRGLGKTQYF. CDR3 nucleotide sequence: TGTGCCAGCAGTAATGACCGGGACAGGGGGCTTGGAAAGACCCAGTACTTC.

A word on this clone: The sample holds other DNA sequences that translate to the same CDR3. The chain recombines TRBV5-1 with TRBJ2-6; D is unclear. The ends were cut back, 0 bases at V and 0 bases at J, with 4 bases in the middle. The CDR3 covers 15 residues. Germline-derived CDR1 and CDR2 are SGHRS and YFSETQ. As DNA, the CDR3 is TGCGCCAGCAGCTTGGCACTCTCTGGGGCCAACGTCCTGACTTTC. Encoded protein: CASSLALSGANVLTF.

The rearrangement uses TRBV10-1 and TRBJ2-7; 8 bases are a match to TRBD1. V gave up 8 bases and J gave up 6 bases; unmatched junction bases: 9. Germline loops: CDR1 WNHNN, CDR2 SYGVQD (reference sequence). This CDR3 has 13 amino acids. CDR3 nucleotides: TGCGCCAGCTCAGGACAGGGTTTCGGCGAGCAGTACTTC. This encodes CASSGQGFGEQYF.

The J gene is TRBJ2-7, the V gene TRBV3-1 (or the pseudogene TRBV3-2), with TRBD2 matching over 13 bases. Germline assignment: CDR1 LGHDT and CDR2 YNNKEL (reference sequence). The V segment lost 6 bases and the J segment 4 bases; nucleotides outside the gene matches: 6. There are 15 residues in the CDR3. CDR3 loop: CASSQGLAGRYEQYF. Written as DNA, the CDR3 is TGTGCCAGCAGTCAGGGACTAGCGGGAAGGTACGAGCAGTACTTC.

There are a few counts of this clone. The chain uses TRBV5-5 and TRBJ1-6, with D perhaps matching TRBD1 (5 bases). The germline CDR1 and CDR2 sequences are SGHKS and YYEKEE (reference sequence). The CDR3 length is 15 residues. Trimming shortened V by 2 bases and J by 9 bases, and 15 bases separated the two germline ends. CDR3 protein: CASSFGQGRGSPLHF. The CDR3 DNA sequence: TGTGCCAGCAGCTTCGGTCAGGGAAGAGGTTCACCCCTCCACTTT.